The source of this T cell receptor beta chain is a study of blood T cell repertoires in COVID-19. Libraries were prepared by immunoSEQ multiplex PCR; TCRdb keeps only in-frame clonotypes and omits some of them. The sample includes about 340,000 clones, around 86% of them seen just once. Individuals drawn from under 30 US areas were about 18 to 100 years old. The length of the CDR3 is 15 residues. Germline-derived CDR1 and CDR2 are SGHTS and YDEGEE. Trimming took off 0 bases at V and 2 bases at J, with 11 bases between the two ends. The clonotype originates from a woman in her thirties or forties with acute COVID-19. Sequencing input: PBMCs or T cells enriched from blood (not recorded which). The chain uses TRBV5-8 and TRBJ2-5; TRBD1 might be the D (5 bases). The CDR3 loop reads CASSLVRSGQETQYF. The DNA for the CDR3 is TGTGCCAGCAGCTTGGTTAGGTCAGGGCAAGAGACCCAGTACTTC.